This T cell receptor beta chain was sequenced for a study of T cell repertoires in cytomegalovirus infection. Concerning this clonotype itself: Its matching antigen is unknown.

Study observations and caveats: CMV carriers with the relevant HLA were identified by cumulative public TCR beta family frequency. HLA-C-restricted CMV clonotypes gave the most frequent clonotype in two of eight donors.

The V and J ends lost 1 base and 3 bases, in that order; junction bases with no gene match: 0. The CDR3 covers 13 residues. TCRdb reanalysed the reads using MiXCR and keeps one entry per CDR3 protein. The sample contains roughly 27,000 distinct CDR3 sequences, 19% of which appear only once. V gene TRBV12-3 or TRBV12-4 combines with J gene TRBJ2-7; 7 bases align to TRBD2. The origin of this receptor is a human donor in good health (CMV status not recorded). Some clones in this sample may be carry-over from other donors' samples. The input for sequencing was CD8+ T cells from cultured PBMCs, taken from culture after CMV antigen stimulation. CDR3 sequence (DNA): TGTGCCAGCAGTTTAGGGGGGGGCTACGAGCAGTACTTC. Its translation is CASSLGGGYEQYF.